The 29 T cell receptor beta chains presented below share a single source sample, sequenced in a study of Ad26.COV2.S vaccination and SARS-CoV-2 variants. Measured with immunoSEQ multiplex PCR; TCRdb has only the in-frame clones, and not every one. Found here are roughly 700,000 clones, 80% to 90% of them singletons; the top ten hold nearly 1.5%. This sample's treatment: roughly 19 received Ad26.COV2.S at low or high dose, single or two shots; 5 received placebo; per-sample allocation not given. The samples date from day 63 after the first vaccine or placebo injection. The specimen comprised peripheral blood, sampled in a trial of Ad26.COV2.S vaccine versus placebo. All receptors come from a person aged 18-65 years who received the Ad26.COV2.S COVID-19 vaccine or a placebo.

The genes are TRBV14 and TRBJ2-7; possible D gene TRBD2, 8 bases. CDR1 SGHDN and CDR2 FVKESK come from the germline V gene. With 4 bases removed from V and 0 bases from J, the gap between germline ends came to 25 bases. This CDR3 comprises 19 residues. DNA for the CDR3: TGTGCCAGCAGCCGCACGGGACAGTCCCACCGGGAGGGCTCCTACGAGCAGTACTTC. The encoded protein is CASSRTGQSHREGSYEQYF.

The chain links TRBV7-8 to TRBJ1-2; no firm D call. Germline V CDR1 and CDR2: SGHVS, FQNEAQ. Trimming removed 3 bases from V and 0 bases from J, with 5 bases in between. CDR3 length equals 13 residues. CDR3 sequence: CASSFNTNYGYTF. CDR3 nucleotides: TGTGCCAGCAGCTTCAATACTAACTATGGCTACACCTTC. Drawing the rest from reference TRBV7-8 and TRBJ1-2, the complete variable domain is GAGVSQSPRYKVAKRGQDVALRCDPISGHVSLFWYQQALGQGPEFLTYFQNEAQLDKSGLPSDRFFAERPEGSVSTLKIQRTQQEDSAVYLCASSFNTNYGYTFGSGTRLTVV.

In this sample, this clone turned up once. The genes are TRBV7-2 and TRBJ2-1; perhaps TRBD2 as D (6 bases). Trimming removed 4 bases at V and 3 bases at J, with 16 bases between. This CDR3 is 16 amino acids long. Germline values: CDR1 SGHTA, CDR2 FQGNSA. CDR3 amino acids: CASSSLGTSLYNEQFF. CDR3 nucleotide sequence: TGTGCCAGCAGCTCGCTCGGGACTTCCCTCTACAATGAGCAGTTCTTC.

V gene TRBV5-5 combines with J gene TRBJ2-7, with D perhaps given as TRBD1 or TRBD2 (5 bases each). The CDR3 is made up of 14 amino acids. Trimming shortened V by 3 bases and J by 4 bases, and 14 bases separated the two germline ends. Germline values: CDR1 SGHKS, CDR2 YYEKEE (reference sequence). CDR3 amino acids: CASSSGTEFYEQYF. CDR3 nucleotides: TGTGCCAGCAGCTCCGGGACCGAATTTTACGAGCAGTACTTC.

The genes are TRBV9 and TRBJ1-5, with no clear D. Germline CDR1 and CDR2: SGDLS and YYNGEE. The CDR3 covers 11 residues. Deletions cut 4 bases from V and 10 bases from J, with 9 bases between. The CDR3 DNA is TGTGCCAGCAGCCAAGCCCCCCCCCAGCATTTT. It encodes CASSQAPPQHF.

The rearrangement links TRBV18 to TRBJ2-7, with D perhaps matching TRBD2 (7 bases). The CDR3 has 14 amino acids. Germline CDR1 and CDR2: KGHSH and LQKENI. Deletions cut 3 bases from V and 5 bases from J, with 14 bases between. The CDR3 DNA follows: TGTGCCAGCTCACCGGTTGGGGGGGCCAACGAGCAGTACTTC. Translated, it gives CASSPVGGANEQYF.

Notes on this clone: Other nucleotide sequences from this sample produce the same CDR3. The CDR3 here is CSVGGRMNTEAFF. CDR3 in DNA: TGCAGCGTTGGAGGACGGATGAACACTGAAGCTTTCTTT. This chain links TRBV29-1 with TRBJ1-1; D unresolved. The CDR3 runs 13 residues. The germline V gene has CDR1 SQVTM and CDR2 ANQGSEA. The V and J ends lost 4 bases and 0 bases respectively, with 9 bases between them.

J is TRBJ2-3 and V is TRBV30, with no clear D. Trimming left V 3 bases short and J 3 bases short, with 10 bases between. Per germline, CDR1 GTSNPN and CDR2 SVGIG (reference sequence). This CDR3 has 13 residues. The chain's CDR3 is CAWRWPGTDTQYF. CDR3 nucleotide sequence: TGTGCCTGGAGATGGCCTGGGACAGATACGCAGTATTTT.

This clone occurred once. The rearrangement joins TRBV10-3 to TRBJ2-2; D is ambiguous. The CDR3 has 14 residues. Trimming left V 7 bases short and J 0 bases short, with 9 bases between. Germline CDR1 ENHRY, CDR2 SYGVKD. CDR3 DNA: TGTGCCATCACCGGATTTTCGAACACCGGGGAGCTGTTTTTT. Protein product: CAITGFSNTGELFF.

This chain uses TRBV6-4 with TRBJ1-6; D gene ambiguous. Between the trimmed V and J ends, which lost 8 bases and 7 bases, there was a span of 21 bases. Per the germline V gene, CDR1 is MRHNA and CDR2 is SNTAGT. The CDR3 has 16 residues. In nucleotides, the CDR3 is TGTGCCAGCCCCGAGTGGGATCGGCCTGAGAATTCACCCCTCCACTTT. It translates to CASPEWDRPENSPLHF.

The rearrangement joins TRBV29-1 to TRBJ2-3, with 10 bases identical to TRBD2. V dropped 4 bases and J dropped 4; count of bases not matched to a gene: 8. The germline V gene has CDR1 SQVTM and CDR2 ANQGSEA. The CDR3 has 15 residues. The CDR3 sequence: CSVAYLAGGSDTQYF. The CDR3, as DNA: TGCAGCGTTGCTTACTTAGCGGGGGGATCAGATACGCAGTATTTT.

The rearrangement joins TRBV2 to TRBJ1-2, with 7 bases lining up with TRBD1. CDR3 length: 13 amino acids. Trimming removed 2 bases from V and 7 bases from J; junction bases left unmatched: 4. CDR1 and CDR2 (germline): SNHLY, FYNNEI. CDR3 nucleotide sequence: TGTGCCAGCAGTGAACAGGGGGTCGGTGGCTACACCTTC. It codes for CASSEQGVGGYTF. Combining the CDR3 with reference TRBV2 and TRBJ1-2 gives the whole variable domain EPEVTQTPSHQVTQMGQEVILRCVPISNHLYFYWYRQILGQKVEFLVSFYNNEISEKSEIFDDQFSVERPDGSNFTLKIRSTKLEDSAMYFCASSEQGVGGYTFGSGTRLTVV.

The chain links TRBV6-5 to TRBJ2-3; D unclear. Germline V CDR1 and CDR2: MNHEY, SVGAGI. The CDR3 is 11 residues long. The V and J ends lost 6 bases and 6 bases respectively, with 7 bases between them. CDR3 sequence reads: CASRGFDTQYF. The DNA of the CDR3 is TGTGCCAGCAGAGGCTTCGATACGCAGTATTTT.

The CDR3 region is CASSETGGMGYTF. CDR3 DNA sequence: TGTGCCAGCAGTGAAACAGGGGGAATGGGCTACACCTTC. This chain links TRBV6-1 with TRBJ1-2; 8 bases line up with TRBD1. The CDR3 covers 13 residues. After removal of 2 bases from V and 8 bases from J, the junction contained 4 bases not matched to a gene. Germline assignment: CDR1 MNHNS and CDR2 SASEGT.

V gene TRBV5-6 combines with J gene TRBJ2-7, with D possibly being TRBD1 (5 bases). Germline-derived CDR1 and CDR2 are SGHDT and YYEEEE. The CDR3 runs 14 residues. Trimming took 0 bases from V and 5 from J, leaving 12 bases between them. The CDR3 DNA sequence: TGTGCCAGCAGCTTGGCCCTAGGGGTCCACGAGCAGTACTTC. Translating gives CASSLALGVHEQYF.

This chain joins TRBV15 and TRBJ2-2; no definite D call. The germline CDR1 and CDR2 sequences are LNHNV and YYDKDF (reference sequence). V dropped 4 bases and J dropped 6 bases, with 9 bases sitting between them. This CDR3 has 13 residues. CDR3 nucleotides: TGTGCCACCAGCACCGTATACCCCGGGGAGCTGTTTTTT. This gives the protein CATSTVYPGELFF.

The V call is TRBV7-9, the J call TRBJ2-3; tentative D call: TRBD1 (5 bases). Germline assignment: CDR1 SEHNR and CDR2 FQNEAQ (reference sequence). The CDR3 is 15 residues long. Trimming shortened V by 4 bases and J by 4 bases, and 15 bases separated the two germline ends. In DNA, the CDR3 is TGTGCCAGCAGCTCTGGGTCCCTAGGGGCAGATACGCAGTATTTT. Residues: CASSSGSLGADTQYF.

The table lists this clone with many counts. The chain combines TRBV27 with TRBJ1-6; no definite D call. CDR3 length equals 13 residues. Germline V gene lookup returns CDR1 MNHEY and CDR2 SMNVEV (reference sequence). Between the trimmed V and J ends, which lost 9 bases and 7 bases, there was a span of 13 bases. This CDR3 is CASRGNSNSPLHF. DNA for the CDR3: TGTGCCAGTAGAGGCAATAGCAATTCACCCCTCCACTTT.

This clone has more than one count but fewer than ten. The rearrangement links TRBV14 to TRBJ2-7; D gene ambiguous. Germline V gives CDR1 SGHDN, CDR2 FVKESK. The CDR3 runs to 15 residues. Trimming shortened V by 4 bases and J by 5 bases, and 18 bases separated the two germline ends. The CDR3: CASSLLQTLFHEQYF. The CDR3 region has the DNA TGTGCCAGCAGCCTTTTACAGACATTGTTCCACGAGCAGTACTTC.

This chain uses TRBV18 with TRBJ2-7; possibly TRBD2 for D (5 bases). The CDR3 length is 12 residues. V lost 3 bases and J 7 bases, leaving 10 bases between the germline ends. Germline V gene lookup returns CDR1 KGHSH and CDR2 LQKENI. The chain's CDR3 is CASSPLTGEQYF. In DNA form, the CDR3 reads TGTGCCAGCTCACCGCTGACGGGGGAGCAGTACTTC.

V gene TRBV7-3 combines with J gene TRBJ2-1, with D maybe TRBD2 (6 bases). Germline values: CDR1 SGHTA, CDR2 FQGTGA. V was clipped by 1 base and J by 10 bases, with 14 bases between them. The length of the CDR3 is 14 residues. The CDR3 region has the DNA TGTGCCAGCAGCTTAAAGGAAGGGAGCGGGGAGCAGTTCTTC. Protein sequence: CASSLKEGSGEQFF.

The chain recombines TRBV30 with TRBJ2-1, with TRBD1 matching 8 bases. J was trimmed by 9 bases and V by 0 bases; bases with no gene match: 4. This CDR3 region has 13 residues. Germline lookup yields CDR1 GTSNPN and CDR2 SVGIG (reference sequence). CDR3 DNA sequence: TGTGCCTGGAGTGTAGACAGGGGAGCTGAGCAGTTCTTC. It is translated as CAWSVDRGAEQFF.

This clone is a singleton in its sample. The CDR3 loop is CATSQGESPLHF. The CDR3 bases are TGTGCCACCAGTCAGGGAGAATCACCCCTCCACTTT. The genes are TRBV24-1 and TRBJ1-6; the D gene is possibly TRBD1 (5 bases). V lost 6 bases and J 10 bases, leaving 9 bases between the germline ends. In germline, CDR1 is KGHDR, CDR2 SFDVKD. The length of the CDR3 is 12 residues.

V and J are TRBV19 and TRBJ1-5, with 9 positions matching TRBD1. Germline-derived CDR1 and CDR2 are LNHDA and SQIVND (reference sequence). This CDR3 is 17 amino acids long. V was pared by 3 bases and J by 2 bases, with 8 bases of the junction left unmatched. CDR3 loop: CASSITTGGTGNQPQHF. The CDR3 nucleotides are TGTGCCAGTAGTATCACAACAGGGGGCACAGGCAATCAGCCCCAGCATTTT.

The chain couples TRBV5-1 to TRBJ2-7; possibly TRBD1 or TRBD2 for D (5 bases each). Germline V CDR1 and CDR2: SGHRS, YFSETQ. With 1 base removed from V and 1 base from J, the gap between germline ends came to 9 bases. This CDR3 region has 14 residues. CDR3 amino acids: CASSLMGESYEQYF. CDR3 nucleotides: TGCGCCAGCAGCTTGATGGGGGAGTCCTACGAGCAGTACTTC.

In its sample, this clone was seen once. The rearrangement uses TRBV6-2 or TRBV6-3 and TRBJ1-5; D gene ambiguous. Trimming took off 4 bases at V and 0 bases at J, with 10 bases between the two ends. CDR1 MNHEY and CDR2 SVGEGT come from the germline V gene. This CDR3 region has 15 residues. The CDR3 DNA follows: TGTGCCAGCAGTTTATATGACTATAGCAATCAGCCCCAGCATTTT. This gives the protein CASSLYDYSNQPQHF.

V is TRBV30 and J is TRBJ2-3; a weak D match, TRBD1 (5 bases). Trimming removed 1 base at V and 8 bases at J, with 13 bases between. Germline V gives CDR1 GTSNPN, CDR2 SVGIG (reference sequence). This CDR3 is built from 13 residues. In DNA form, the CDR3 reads TGTGCCTGGAGTGACTCAGGGATGGGTACGCAGTATTTT. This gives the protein CAWSDSGMGTQYF. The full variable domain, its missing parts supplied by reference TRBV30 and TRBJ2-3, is SQTIHQWPATLVQPVGSPLSLECTVEGTSNPNLYWYRQAAGRGLQLLFYSVGIGQISSEVPQNLSASRPQDRQFILSSKKLLLSDSGFYLCAWSDSGMGTQYFGPGTRLTVL.

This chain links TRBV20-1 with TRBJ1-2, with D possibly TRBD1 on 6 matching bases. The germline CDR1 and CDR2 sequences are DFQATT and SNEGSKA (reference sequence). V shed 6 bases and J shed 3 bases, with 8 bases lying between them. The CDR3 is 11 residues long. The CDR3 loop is CSARQDYGYTF. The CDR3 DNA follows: TGCAGTGCCAGACAGGACTATGGCTACACCTTC.

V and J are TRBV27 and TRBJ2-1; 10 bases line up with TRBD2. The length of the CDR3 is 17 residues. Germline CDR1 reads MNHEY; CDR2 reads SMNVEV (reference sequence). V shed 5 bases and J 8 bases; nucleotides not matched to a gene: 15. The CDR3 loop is CASSPTPGLAYSDEQFF. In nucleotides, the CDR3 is TGTGCCAGCAGTCCAACTCCGGGACTAGCGTATAGTGATGAGCAGTTCTTC.